This TCR beta chain is from a study of T-cell memory formation after mild COVID-19. V lost 6 bases, J lost 7 bases, and 6 bases stayed unmatched. This CDR3 contains 14 residues. CDR1 is MNHNY and CDR2 is SVGAGI in the germline V gene (reference sequence). TCRdb used MiXCR to reprocess the 5' RACE reads, holding one entry per CDR3 protein. In the table there are about 250,000 distinct CDR3 sequences, approximately 15% of which are singletons. Sequencing was done on a sample of PBMCs or a T cell subset sorted from them (not recorded which). The origin of this receptor is an adult woman who had mild COVID-19 (a few samples of this study predate the infection). Cell type and time point are not known. The chain joins TRBV6-6 to TRBJ2-2; TRBD2 agrees at 9 bases. CDR3 loop: CASRGLARGGELFF. CDR3 coding DNA: TGTGCCAGCAGGGGACTAGCCCGGGGCGGGGAGCTGTTTTTT.